The 10 T cell receptor beta chains below were found in one sample sequenced in a study of human T cells and chemical hapten exposure. Each CDR3 protein gets one entry after TCRdb re-called the RACE reads with MiXCR. The sample consists of 190,000 or so distinct CDR3 sequences, about 22% of them appearing once. Stated time point: patch test 3, about 24 weeks after DPC sensitization. The treatment is: therapeutic diphenylcyclopropenone sensitization with weekly scalp DPC. The sequencing used whole blood, collected in connection with sensitization to the hapten diphenylcyclopropenone (DPC). The receptors were sampled from a middle-aged woman with alopecia areata. Some clones in this sample may be carry-over from other donors' samples.

This clonotype has a count of ten or more. The V call is TRBV7-9, the J call TRBJ2-7; unclear D gene. This CDR3 has 17 amino acids. Germline loops: CDR1 SEHNR, CDR2 FQNEAQ (reference sequence). Trimming removed 4 bases at V and 2 bases at J, with 21 bases between. The CDR3 spells CASSSQVSSPAPYEQYF. CDR3 in DNA: TGTGCCAGCAGCTCCCAGGTATCGTCACCCGCCCCCTACGAGCAGTACTTC.

This clonotype turned up a few times. The gene calls are TRBV9 and TRBJ2-7; possibly TRBD1 for D (6 bases). The CDR3 extends over 13 amino acids. The germline V gene encodes CDR1 SGDLS and CDR2 YYNGEE. V was cut by 3 bases and J by 4 bases, with 11 bases left in between. The chain's CDR3 is CASSGQQGYEQYF. The CDR3 DNA reads TGTGCCAGCAGCGGACAGCAGGGGTACGAGCAGTACTTC.

A single count supports this clonotype. V and J are TRBV12-3 or TRBV12-4 and TRBJ1-6, with D possibly being TRBD1 (6 bases). V was cut by 6 bases and J by 3 bases, with 9 bases left in between. This CDR3 has 14 amino acids. CDR3 sequence (DNA): TGTGCCAGCAGGTCCAGGGGCTATAATTCACCCCTCCACTTT. It yields the protein CASRSRGYNSPLHF.

The CDR3 reads CASSPRTANTGELFF. The DNA for the CDR3 is TGCGCCAGCAGCCCACGGACGGCAAACACCGGGGAGCTGTTTTTT. The chain couples TRBV4-3 to TRBJ2-2, with D hard to call. The CDR3 totals 15 residues. With 4 bases removed from V and 2 bases from J, the gap between germline ends came to 11 bases. The germline V gene has CDR1 LGHNA and CDR2 YSLEER.

In DNA, the CDR3 is TGCGCCAGCAGCCAAGAGTTGGGACAGGACTACAATGAGCAGTTCTTC. This translates into CASSQELGQDYNEQFF. The chain recombines TRBV4-3 with TRBJ2-1; 8 bases are shared with TRBD1. V was pared by 0 bases and J by 3 bases, with 4 bases of the junction left unmatched. The germline V gene has CDR1 LGHNA and CDR2 YSLEER. The CDR3 totals 16 residues.

Concerning this clonotype: The junction does not match germline at one end; this may be a read error. V usage is TRBV29-1 and J usage is TRBJ2-7; D remains ambiguous. This CDR3 spans 11 amino acids. CDR1 and CDR2 from the germline V gene are SQVTM and ANQGSEA. The CDR3 coding sequence is TGCAGCGTTGGTAAAACTGGGCAGGTGGAGTTC. Residues: CSVGKTGQVEF.

J is TRBJ2-3 and V is TRBV5-1; the D is unclear. V lost 4 bases and J lost 0, with 12 bases in between. The germline CDR1 and CDR2 sequences are SGHRS and YFSETQ. The CDR3 spans 15 residues. For the CDR3, the DNA is TGCGCCAGCAGCCCAGCGAACCCTAGCACAGATACGCAGTATTTT. Translating gives CASSPANPSTDTQYF.

The chain is built from TRBV6-2 or TRBV6-3 and TRBJ2-1, with 7 bases aligning to TRBD2. CDR3 length equals 13 residues. The germline V gene has CDR1 MNHEY and CDR2 SVGEGT. DNA of the CDR3: TGTGCTAGTACAACTAGCGTCCACAATGAGCAGTTCTTC. Encoded protein: CASTTSVHNEQFF.

This clonotype has more than one count but fewer than ten. V usage is TRBV5-1 and J usage is TRBJ2-3, with a tentative D call TRBD1 (5 bases). V was pared by 6 bases and J by 5 bases, with 13 bases between. Germline CDR1 is SGHRS and CDR2 is YFSETQ. The CDR3 has 13 amino acids. The CDR3 here is CASKFQGGDTQYF. CDR3 nucleotides: TGCGCCAGCAAATTCCAGGGCGGAGATACGCAGTATTTT. Filled out from reference TRBV5-1 and TRBJ2-3, the complete variable domain reads KAGVTQTPRYLIKTRGQQVTLSCSPISGHRSVSWYQQTPGQGLQFLFEYFSETQRNKGNFPGRFSGRQFSNSRSEMNVSTLELGDSALYLCASKFQGGDTQYFGPGTRLTVL.

The rearrangement joins TRBV15 to TRBJ1-3, with 9 bases matching TRBD1. The CDR3 sequence is 16 residues long. V lost 3 bases and J lost 6; bases outside the gene matches: 9. Germline V lookup: CDR1 LNHNV, CDR2 YYDKDF (reference sequence). The CDR3 nucleotides read TGTGCCACCAGCAGCGCTAACAGGGGGCATCAAAACACCATATATTTT. The encoded protein is CATSSANRGHQNTIYF.